Listed here is a single TCR beta chain. This specimen comes from a study of cytomegalovirus exposure and HLA in healthy donors. With 60 Vbeta and 13 Jbeta primers, the PCR was carried out. Assay: immunoSEQ multiplex PCR; the TCRdb copy retains only in-frame clones and omits some. The sample records about 190,000 clones, approximately 70% being singletons. The TCR originated in a young woman in good health and CMV-seropositive. Sequenced material: PBMCs.

The CDR3 reads CASRKRDSRGGEQYF. In DNA form, the CDR3 reads TGTGCCAGTAGAAAGCGGGACTCCCGTGGAGGAGAGCAGTACTTC. This chain joins TRBV19 and TRBJ2-7; 7 bases match TRBD2. V dropped 6 bases and J dropped 7; count of bases not matched to a gene: 15. The germline V gene has CDR1 LNHDA and CDR2 SQIVND (reference sequence). The CDR3 is made up of 15 amino acids.